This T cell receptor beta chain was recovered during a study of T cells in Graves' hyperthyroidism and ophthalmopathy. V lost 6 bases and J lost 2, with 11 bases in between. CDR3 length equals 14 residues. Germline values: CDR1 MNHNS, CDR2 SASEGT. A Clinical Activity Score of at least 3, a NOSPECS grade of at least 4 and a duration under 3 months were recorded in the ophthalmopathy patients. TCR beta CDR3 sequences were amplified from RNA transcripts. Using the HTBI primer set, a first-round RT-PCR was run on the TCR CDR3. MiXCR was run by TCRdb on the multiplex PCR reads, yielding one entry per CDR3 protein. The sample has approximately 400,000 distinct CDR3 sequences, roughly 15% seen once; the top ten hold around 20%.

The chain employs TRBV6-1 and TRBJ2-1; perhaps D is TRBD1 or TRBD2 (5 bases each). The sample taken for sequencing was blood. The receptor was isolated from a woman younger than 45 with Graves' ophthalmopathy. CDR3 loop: CASRPEGPYNEQFF. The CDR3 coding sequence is TGTGCCAGCAGACCCGAGGGGCCCTACAATGAGCAGTTCTTC.